This T cell receptor beta chain was observed in a study of cytomegalovirus exposure and HLA in healthy donors. For this clone: Its antigen is unknown.

Study-level results: A later examination showed that TCR association rates differed by HLA locus, with DRB1 most and HLA-C fewest.

Germline CDR1 and CDR2: GTSNPN and SVGIG (reference sequence). The CDR3 has 14 residues. V was clipped by 6 bases and J by 4 bases; unmatched bases: 10. 13 Jbeta primers and 60 Vbeta primers were used for the PCR. Sequencing was performed with immunoSEQ multiplex PCR; in TCRdb, only in-frame clones are kept and a portion is missing. The sample records roughly 160,000 clones, approximately 80% being singletons. This rearrangement joins TRBV30 to TRBJ1-2; 8 bases are shared with TRBD1. What was sequenced was PBMCs. The receptor was derived from a man aged 30 to 39 in good health and CMV-seropositive. CDR3 nucleotide sequence: TGTGCCTGCCTCCGGGACAGGAGGCTCTATGGCTACACCTTC. Encoded protein: CACLRDRRLYGYTF.